A selection of T cell receptor beta chains follows, all from one sample in a study of beta chain features in type 1 diabetes. Data came from immunoSEQ multiplex PCR; TCRdb stores just in-frame clones and leaves some out. The top ten hold 0.03% to 0.04% of the sample, which has around 240,000 clones, 9.6% seen once. The material sequenced was naive CD4+ T cells from blood. The receptors here all came from a woman aged 18-29 years in good health. Both conserved end residues are part of each CDR3. The listing skips clone size in some rows; elsewhere it reads once, few, many or a size class.

J gene,V gene,clone size,CDR3 protein
TRBJ2-5,TRBV7-9,few,CASSGSGTSLRYF
TRBJ1-2,TRBV27,few,CASRRNSLYGYTF
TRBJ1-1,TRBV4-2,.,CASSQDRQGTEAFF
TRBJ1-4,TRBV15,few,CATRNRLTRNEKLFF
TRBJ1-1,TRBV19,.,CASSILGLDTEAFF
TRBJ1-2,TRBV6-6,.,CASREGASYGYTF
TRBJ1-2,TRBV5-1,.,CASSLTMNYGYTF
TRBJ1-4,TRBV7-9,.,CASSLTTTDEKLFF
TRBJ1-4,TRBV18,.,CASSQITGTANEKLFF
TRBJ1-6,TRBV5-1,.,CASRTGDYNSPLHF